Presented here are 32 T cell receptor beta chains from one specimen sequenced in a study of cytomegalovirus exposure and HLA in healthy donors. Generated by immunoSEQ multiplex PCR, the TCRdb table keeps only in-frame clones and is missing some. In the table there are 160,000 or so clones, 88% of which are singletons. What was sequenced was PBMCs. These receptors came from a man aged 18 to 30 in good health and CMV-seronegative.

The rearrangement joins TRBV7-2 to TRBJ1-2; TRBD1 agrees at 10 bases. Germline CDR1 SGHTA, CDR2 FQGNSA. This CDR3 has 14 amino acids. The V segment lost 3 bases and the J segment 8 bases; nucleotides outside the gene matches: 6. The CDR3 bases are TGTGCCAGCAGCTTTCCGGGACAGGGGCAAGGCTACACCTTC. Translated, it gives CASSFPGQGQGYTF.

The rearrangement joins TRBV2 to TRBJ2-7, with D possibly matching TRBD2 (6 bases). The CDR3 extends over 14 amino acids. The germline V and J ends were trimmed by 6 bases and 3 bases, with 15 bases remaining between them. Germline CDR1 and CDR2: SNHLY and FYNNEI. In DNA, the CDR3 is TGTGCCAGCAGGCCGGGCCCCGGGGGCTACGAGCAGTACTTC. Its translation: CASRPGPGGYEQYF. The variable domain in full, with the rest retrieved from reference TRBV2 and TRBJ2-7, is EPEVTQTPSHQVTQMGQEVILRCVPISNHLYFYWYRQILGQKVEFLVSFYNNEISEKSEIFDDQFSVERPDGSNFTLKIRSTKLEDSAMYFCASRPGPGGYEQYFGPGTRLTVT.

V usage is TRBV4-1 and J usage is TRBJ2-7; 7 bases map to TRBD1. This CDR3 has 16 amino acids. Germline CDR1 is MGHRA and CDR2 is YSYEKL. Trimming cost V 4 bases and J 0 bases; bases outside gene matches: 9. As DNA, the CDR3 is TGCGCCAGCAGCCGAGGGAACAGGGGCAGCTCCTACGAGCAGTACTTC. As protein: CASSRGNRGSSYEQYF.

The chain carries TRBV6-1 and TRBJ1-4, with TRBD1 identical over 9 bases. Per germline, CDR1 MNHNS and CDR2 SASEGT. The junction had 7 bases not matched to a gene; V was cut back by 7 bases and J by 7 bases. CDR3 length equals 14 residues. The CDR3 protein is CASTMGQGSEKLFF. The CDR3 DNA reads as TGTGCCAGCACTATGGGACAGGGTTCTGAAAAACTGTTTTTT.

This sequence joins TRBV28 and TRBJ1-1; a possible D gene is TRBD1 (6 bases). Germline CDR1 and CDR2: MDHEN and SYDVKM. V lost 6 bases and J lost 8, with 10 bases in between. This CDR3 comprises 11 residues. The CDR3 coding sequence is TGTGCCAGCAGCCCAGACAGGGAAGCTTTCTTT. This encodes CASSPDREAFF.

This clone was counted a single time. The gene calls are TRBV27 and TRBJ2-2; 8 nucleotides agree with TRBD2. Germline lookup yields CDR1 MNHEY and CDR2 SMNVEV (reference sequence). This CDR3 is built from 17 residues. The V segment lost 5 bases and the J segment 1 base; nucleotides outside the gene matches: 9. The CDR3 DNA reads as TGTGCCAGCAGTCCTACCGTCGGGGGGGGGAACACCGGGGAGCTGTTTTTT. Its protein is CASSPTVGGGNTGELFF.

With respect to this clone: Since a much larger clone is just one base distant, this may be a read error. This chain links TRBV14 with TRBJ2-7; unclear D gene. This CDR3 contains 11 residues. CDR1 is SGHDN and CDR2 is FVKESK in the germline V gene. V shed 4 bases and J shed 1 base, with 2 bases lying between them. This CDR3 is CASSLSYEQYF. Written as DNA, the CDR3 is TGTGCCAGCAGCCTATCCTACGAGCAGTACTTC.

V usage is TRBV7-2 and J usage is TRBJ1-2; unclear D gene. Germline assignment: CDR1 SGHTA and CDR2 FQGNSA. CDR3 length equals 14 residues. The germline V and J ends were trimmed by 5 bases and 4 bases, with 14 bases remaining between them. The CDR3 bases are TGTGCCAGCAGCCCGGTAAGGGAGATCTATGGCTACACCTTC. Encoded protein: CASSPVREIYGYTF.

This chain links TRBV28 with TRBJ1-1; D gene unclear. Germline V gives CDR1 MDHEN, CDR2 SYDVKM. The CDR3 contains 14 residues. V was cut by 2 bases and J by 0 bases, with 7 bases left in between. CDR3 sequence (DNA): TGTGCCAGCAGTTTACAGGCCGTGAACACTGAAGCTTTCTTT. It specifies CASSLQAVNTEAFF.

This clone was recorded once. In DNA form, the CDR3 reads TGCAGCGTTGAAAAGGCAGGGGACTATGAAGCTTTCTTT. Translation gives CSVEKAGDYEAFF. The chain joins TRBV29-1 to TRBJ1-1; D possibly corresponds to TRBD1 (6 bases). Trimming took 2 bases from V and 7 from J, leaving 14 bases between them. Germline V gives CDR1 SQVTM, CDR2 ANQGSEA. The CDR3 extends over 13 amino acids.

The chain combines TRBV25-1 with TRBJ1-1; TRBD1 might be the D (5 bases). V lost 8 bases and J lost 0, with 10 bases in between. CDR3 length: 13 amino acids. Germline CDR1 is MGHDK and CDR2 is SYGVNS. The CDR3 region is CASGGGVNTEAFF. The CDR3 DNA reads TGTGCCAGCGGGGGAGGAGTGAACACTGAAGCTTTCTTT. Drawing the rest from reference TRBV25-1 and TRBJ1-1, the complete variable domain is EADIYQTPRYLVIGTGKKITLECSQTMGHDKMYWYQQDPGMELHLIHYSYGVNSTEKGDLSSESTVSRIRTEHFPLTLESARPSHTSQYLCASGGGVNTEAFFGQGTRLTVV.

The J gene is TRBJ2-1, the V gene TRBV14; no clear D gene. V was pared by 1 base and J by 6 bases, with 7 bases between. The CDR3 length is 13 residues. CDR1 is SGHDN, CDR2 FVKESK, per germline. Here the CDR3 reads CASSQAAVNEQFF. In DNA form, the CDR3 reads TGTGCCAGCAGCCAAGCGGCGGTCAATGAGCAGTTCTTC. The complete variable domain, with remaining parts taken from reference TRBV14 and TRBJ2-1, reads EAGVTQFPSHSVIEKGQTVTLRCDPISGHDNLYWYRRVMGKEIKFLLHFVKESKQDESGMPNNRFLAERTGGTYSTLKVQPAELEDSGVYFCASSQAAVNEQFFGPGTRLTVL.

This clone is a singleton in its sample. V gene TRBV7-9 combines with J gene TRBJ1-6; D unclear. Trimming cost V 2 bases and J 0 bases, with 5 bases left between them. Germline V CDR1 and CDR2: SEHNR, FQNEAQ (reference sequence). CDR3 length: 15 amino acids. In DNA, the CDR3 is TGTGCCAGCAGCTTAACTGGCTCCTATAATTCACCCCTCCACTTT. It yields the protein CASSLTGSYNSPLHF.

V and J are TRBV19 and TRBJ2-1, with TRBD2 matching 11 bases. V was pared by 5 bases and J by 7 bases, with 7 bases of the junction left unmatched. This CDR3 contains 15 residues. Looked up from germline, CDR1 is LNHDA and CDR2 is SQIVND (reference sequence). This CDR3 is CASSLGLAGRNEQFF. CDR3 DNA sequence: TGTGCCAGTAGTTTAGGACTAGCGGGTAGGAATGAGCAGTTCTTC.

The V call is TRBV25-1, the J call TRBJ1-5; D possibly corresponds to TRBD1 (6 bases). Germline V CDR1 and CDR2: MGHDK, SYGVNS. This CDR3 spans 14 amino acids. Trimming took 5 bases from V and 2 from J, leaving 10 bases between them. The CDR3 region has the DNA TGTGCCAGCAGTACAGGGCGAGGCAATCAGCCCCAGCATTTT. Translation gives CASSTGRGNQPQHF.

This sequence joins TRBV29-1 and TRBJ2-1; 8 nucleotides line up with TRBD2. The junction had 3 bases not matched to a gene; V was cut back by 4 bases and J by 7 bases. The germline V gene has CDR1 SQVTM and CDR2 ANQGSEA. The CDR3 is made up of 12 amino acids. In DNA, the CDR3 is TGCAGCGTTGGAGTAGCGGGAAATGAGCAGTTCTTC. This sequence encodes CSVGVAGNEQFF.

The chain has TRBV28 and TRBJ1-4; D ambiguous. This CDR3 is built from 14 residues. The germline CDR1 and CDR2 sequences are MDHEN and SYDVKM. Trimming took 3 bases from V and 5 from J, leaving 10 bases between them. The CDR3 nucleotides read TGTGCCAGCAGTTTTTCTGTGTTCAATGAAAAACTGTTTTTT. It encodes CASSFSVFNEKLFF.

The J gene is TRBJ1-2, the V gene TRBV27, with D unclear. Trimming stripped 5 bases from V and 0 bases from J, with 13 bases between. Per the germline V gene, CDR1 is MNHEY and CDR2 is SMNVEV (reference sequence). This CDR3 comprises 15 residues. CDR3 residues: CASSPPGFTNYGYTF. CDR3 DNA sequence: TGTGCCAGCAGTCCCCCGGGGTTTACTAACTATGGCTACACCTTC.

This clone was counted once. The chain has TRBV6-5 and TRBJ1-1; no reliable D call. V was shortened by 6 bases and J by 1 base, with 9 bases between the two germline ends. The germline CDR1 and CDR2 sequences are MNHEY and SVGAGI. This CDR3 is built from 13 residues. CDR3 sequence (DNA): TGTGCCAGCAGACCGCCAGGGAACACTGAAGCTTTCTTT. Residues: CASRPPGNTEAFF.

This clone was seen only once. The chain uses TRBV2 and TRBJ2-1, with D possibly matching TRBD2 (5 bases). From germline, CDR1 is SNHLY and CDR2 FYNNEI. The CDR3 is 13 amino acids. The V end lost 7 bases, the J end lost 4 bases, and 11 bases lay between the germline ends. The CDR3 DNA follows: TGTGCCAGCACCAGCGGCATTTACAATGAGCAGTTCTTC. Translating it yields CASTSGIYNEQFF. Full variable domain (rest looked up from reference TRBV2 and TRBJ2-1): EPEVTQTPSHQVTQMGQEVILRCVPISNHLYFYWYRQILGQKVEFLVSFYNNEISEKSEIFDDQFSVERPDGSNFTLKIRSTKLEDSAMYFCASTSGIYNEQFFGPGTRLTVL.

The rearrangement links TRBV11-2 to TRBJ2-7; no firm D call. Trimming took 2 bases from V and 1 from J, leaving 6 bases between them. This CDR3 spans 13 amino acids. Germline CDR1 and CDR2: SGHAT and FQNNGV. The CDR3 DNA sequence: TGTGCCAGCAGCTTATTACAGTCCTACGAGCAGTACTTC. Translation gives CASSLLQSYEQYF.

This chain's CDR3 is CASSLYGGKAGNTIYF. CDR3 coding DNA: TGTGCCAGCAGTTTGTACGGGGGGAAGGCTGGAAACACCATATATTTT. The J gene is TRBJ1-3, the V gene TRBV6-5; D may be TRBD1 (5 bases). Germline-derived CDR1 and CDR2 are MNHEY and SVGAGI. The CDR3 spans 16 residues. V lost 4 bases, J lost 2 bases, and 15 bases lay in between.

The V gene is TRBV11-2, the J gene TRBJ1-1; the match to TRBD1 covers 10 bases. The CDR3 totals 18 residues. In germline, CDR1 is SGHAT, CDR2 FQNNGV. The V gene end was trimmed by 5 bases and the J gene end by 5 bases; junction bases not matched to a gene: 17. This CDR3 is CASSPRIIGTGARTEAFF. CDR3 sequence (DNA): TGTGCCAGCAGCCCACGGATAATCGGGACAGGGGCGAGGACTGAAGCTTTCTTT. Looking up the rest from reference TRBV11-2 and TRBJ1-1 gives the full variable domain: EAGVAQSPRYKIIEKRQSVAFWCNPISGHATLYWYQQILGQGPKLLIQFQNNGVVDDSQLPKDRFSAERLKGVDSTLKIQPAKLEDSAVYLCASSPRIIGTGARTEAFFGQGTRLTVV.

The chain carries TRBV11-3 and TRBJ2-7; 9 nucleotides agree with TRBD2. The germline V gene has CDR1 SGHNT and CDR2 YENEEA. Germline trimming cut 5 bases from V and 1 base from J; bases unmatched to any gene: 6. The CDR3 totals 15 residues. CDR3: CASSPAGGPSYEQYF. CDR3 bases: TGTGCCAGCAGCCCGGCGGGAGGGCCGTCCTACGAGCAGTACTTC.

V usage is TRBV5-4 and J usage is TRBJ2-3; possible D gene TRBD2, 5 bases. Germline lookup yields CDR1 SGHNT and CDR2 YYREEE (reference sequence). Between the trimmed V and J ends, which lost 0 bases and 2 bases, there was a span of 13 bases. This CDR3 has 16 residues. The CDR3 loop is CASSLGASRTTDTQYF. CDR3 nucleotides: TGTGCCAGCAGCTTGGGGGCTAGCAGAACCACAGATACGCAGTATTTT.

The V and J genes are TRBV5-1 and TRBJ1-2; 7 nucleotides line up with TRBD1. This CDR3 has 14 amino acids. With 5 bases clipped from V and 8 bases from J, the junction kept 12 bases outside the gene matches. CDR1 and CDR2 (germline): SGHRS, YFSETQ. CDR3 protein: CASRPGQAGQGYTF. The CDR3 region has the DNA TGCGCCAGCAGACCCGGACAGGCCGGCCAAGGCTACACCTTC.

This sequence joins TRBV5-1 and TRBJ2-7, with D perhaps matching TRBD2 (5 bases). Between the trimmed V and J ends, which lost 0 bases and 3 bases, there was a span of 10 bases. CDR3 size: 14 residues. CDR1 and CDR2 from the germline V gene are SGHRS and YFSETQ. The CDR3 DNA sequence: TGCGCCAGCAGCTTGGGCTCCGGGGACTACGAGCAGTACGTC. Protein sequence: CASSLGSGDYEQYV.

The genes are TRBV9 and TRBJ2-7; D is unclear. The CDR3 covers 12 residues. Germline V gives CDR1 SGDLS, CDR2 YYNGEE. Trimming cost V 6 bases and J 6 bases, with 13 bases left between them. The CDR3 DNA follows: TGTGCCAGCATGAGACCCTCAGGCGAGCAGTACGTC. Amino acids: CASMRPSGEQYV.

The chain uses TRBV19 and TRBJ2-7, with a weak D call TRBD1 (5 bases). The CDR3 contains 16 residues. The germline gives CDR1 LNHDA, CDR2 SQIVND (reference sequence). Trimming took 4 bases from V and 4 from J, leaving 20 bases between them. CDR3 DNA sequence: TGTGCCAGTAGTAGGACAACCATCAAAAAAGGATACGAGCAGTACGTC. This gives the protein CASSRTTIKKGYEQYV.

The chain is built from TRBV28 and TRBJ2-2; no definite D call. The CDR3 length is 13 residues. V was cut by 9 bases and J by 2 bases, with 10 bases left in between. CDR1 and CDR2 from the germline V gene are MDHEN and SYDVKM. The CDR3 DNA reads as TGTGCCAGTTCCCCCTTAAACACCGGGGAGCTGTTTTTT. Protein: CASSPLNTGELFF.

The genes are TRBV29-1 and TRBJ1-2; D ambiguous. Per the germline V gene, CDR1 is SQVTM and CDR2 is ANQGSEA. V dropped 0 bases and J dropped 4 bases, with 12 bases sitting between them. There are 14 residues in the CDR3. CDR3 amino acids: CSVEDHGGTYGYTF. The CDR3 nucleotides are TGCAGCGTTGAAGATCACGGAGGAACCTATGGCTACACCTTC.

J is TRBJ2-5 and V is TRBV6-5; D perhaps matches TRBD2 (5 bases). Per germline, CDR1 MNHEY and CDR2 SVGAGI. CDR3 length: 13 residues. Trimming shortened V by 7 bases and J by 6 bases, and 15 bases separated the two germline ends. The CDR3 DNA is TGTGCCAGCATGGAGGATCTGGGGAAGACCCAGTACTTC. Its translation is CASMEDLGKTQYF.